This TCR beta chain derives from a study of cytomegalovirus exposure and HLA in healthy donors. It was with 60 Vbeta and 13 Jbeta primers that the PCR ran. The assay was immunoSEQ multiplex PCR, and TCRdb's table has in-frame clones only and misses some. Among a few hundred thousand clones listed, 80% to 95% were seen once. The CDR3 is 15 residues long. The junction had 5 bases not matched to a gene; V was cut back by 6 bases and J by 5 bases. Germline CDR1 reads MNHNS; CDR2 reads SASEGT. Sequencing used PBMCs. The clonotype originates from a girl aged 2 to 9 in good health and CMV-seronegative. V usage is TRBV6-1 and J usage is TRBJ2-7; 15 bases are shared with TRBD2. The CDR3 is CASSWGLAGGDEQYF. The DNA of the CDR3 is TGTGCCAGCAGCTGGGGACTAGCGGGAGGTGACGAGCAGTACTTC.